This T cell receptor beta chain was sequenced in a study of shared clonotypes between healthy human individuals. Replicate PCRs for sorted subsets used around 200 ng DNA; this equaled 30,000 to 35,000 T cell genomes. Repertoires were generated with immunoSEQ multiplex PCR, while TCRdb's copy carries only in-frame clones and drops some. Altogether 1 million to 1.3 million clones are present, roughly 74% being singletons, with the ten largest covering roughly 0.55%. Material: memory CD4+ T cells from PBMCs. Described subset: CD45RA-negative fraction. This receptor was identified in a man younger than 35 in good health. Some clones in this sample may be carry-over from other donors' samples.

The CDR3 reads CASSLYPRPRSGNTIYF. Written as DNA, the CDR3 is TGTGCCAGCAGCTTATATCCGAGACCTCGCTCTGGAAACACCATATATTTT. This chain links TRBV7-9 with TRBJ1-3; unclear D gene. The V gene's germline CDR1 is SEHNR and CDR2 FQNEAQ (reference sequence). The CDR3 has 17 residues. Deletions cut 2 bases from V and 0 bases from J, with 14 bases between.